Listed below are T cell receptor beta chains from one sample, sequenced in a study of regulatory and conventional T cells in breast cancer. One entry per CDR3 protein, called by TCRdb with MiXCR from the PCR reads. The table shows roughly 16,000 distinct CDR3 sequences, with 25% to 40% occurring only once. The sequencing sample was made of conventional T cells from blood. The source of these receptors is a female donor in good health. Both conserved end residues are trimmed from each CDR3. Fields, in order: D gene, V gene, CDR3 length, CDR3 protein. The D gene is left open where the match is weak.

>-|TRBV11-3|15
ASSLLTSVPGDGEQY
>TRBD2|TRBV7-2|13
ASSIGTRGRETQY
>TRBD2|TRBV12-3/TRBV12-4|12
ASSLSGSGEAQY
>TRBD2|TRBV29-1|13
SVALPGTSGLEQY
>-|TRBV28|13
ASSLSSTANYGYT
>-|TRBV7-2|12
ASSPIGGREKLF
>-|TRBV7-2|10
ASSSTNQPQH
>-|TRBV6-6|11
ASSASRVGELF
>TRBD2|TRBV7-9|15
ASSPRIRLARDNEQL
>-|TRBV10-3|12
AIRKERAAGELF
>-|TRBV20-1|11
SARRGADQPQH
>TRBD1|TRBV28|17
ASSHRRASPGQGNEKLF
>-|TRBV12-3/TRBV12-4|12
ASSLAGGNRPQH
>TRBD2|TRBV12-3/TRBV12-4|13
ASSGGGGSTDTQY
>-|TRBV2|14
ASSVRGALSTDTQY